Here is one T cell receptor beta chain with its context. Its matching antigen is unknown. CDR1 and CDR2 (germline): SNHLY, FYNNEI. Trimming left V 1 base short and J 4 bases short, with 13 bases between. CDR3 length: 15 amino acids. The data stem from a study of cytomegalovirus exposure and HLA in healthy donors. Findings of the study overall: Cytomegalovirus association was listed for roughly 160 TCR beta chains.

Data came from immunoSEQ multiplex PCR; TCRdb stores just in-frame clones and leaves some out. This sample has about 180,000 clones, with approximately 89% found just once. The V and J genes are TRBV2 and TRBJ1-2, with a weak D call TRBD1 (6 bases). This clonotype was sampled from a man aged 18 to 30 in good health and CMV-seropositive. Sequencing used PBMCs. In DNA, the CDR3 is TGTGCCAGCAGTGAAGTAGGAACAGGGTCCTATGGCTACACCTTC. Protein: CASSEVGTGSYGYTF.